The T cell receptor beta chain under discussion was sequenced for a study of blood T cell repertoires in COVID-19. Study background: Samples came from the United States, Italy and Spain, spanning acute and convalescent COVID-19.

This CDR3 has 15 residues. V gave up 6 bases and J gave up 0 bases; unmatched junction bases: 3. Germline CDR1 MDHEN, CDR2 SYDVKM. Clinical history as reported by participants underpinned cohort assignment. Recovery among Cohort 3 donors was established by two negative PCRs, clearance, or symptom resolution. Clones were read by immunoSEQ multiplex PCR, and TCRdb kept only the in-frame ones, dropping some. The table lists under 200,000 clones, roughly 90% of them singletons. The material sequenced was PBMCs or T cells enriched from blood (not recorded which). The source is a woman in her fifties or sixties who had recovered from COVID-19. This sequence joins TRBV28 and TRBJ2-2; TRBD1 matches 8 bases. CDR3 in amino acids: CASRTGGANTGELFF. CDR3 nucleotide sequence: TGTGCCAGCAGAACAGGGGGTGCGAACACCGGGGAGCTGTTTTTT. Full variable domain (remainder filled in from reference TRBV28 and TRBJ2-2): DVKVTQSSRYLVKRTGEKVFLECVQDMDHENMFWYRQDPGLGLRLIYFSYDVKMKEKGDIPEGYSVSREKKERFSLILESASTNQTSMYLCASRTGGANTGELFFGEGSRLTVL.